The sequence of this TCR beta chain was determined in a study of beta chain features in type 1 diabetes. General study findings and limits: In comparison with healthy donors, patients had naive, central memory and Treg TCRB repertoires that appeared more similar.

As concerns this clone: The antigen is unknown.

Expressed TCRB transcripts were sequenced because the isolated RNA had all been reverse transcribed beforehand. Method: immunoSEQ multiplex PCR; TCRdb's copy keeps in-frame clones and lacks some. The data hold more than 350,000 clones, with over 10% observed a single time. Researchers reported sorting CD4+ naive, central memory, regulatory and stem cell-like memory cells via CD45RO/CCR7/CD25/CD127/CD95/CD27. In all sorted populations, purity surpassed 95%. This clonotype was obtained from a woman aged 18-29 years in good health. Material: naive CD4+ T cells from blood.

The CDR3: CAIGSGGTGETQYF. The DNA of the CDR3 is TGTGCCATCGGTAGCGGAGGGACGGGGGAGACCCAGTACTTC. The chain has TRBV10-3 and TRBJ2-5; D may be TRBD2 (6 bases). The V end lost 8 bases, the J end lost 5 bases, and 18 bases lay between the germline ends. Per the germline V gene, CDR1 is ENHRY and CDR2 is SYGVKD. The CDR3 length is 14 residues.